One sample yielded the 2 T cell receptor beta chains listed below, sequenced in a study of CD4 T cells in lung cancer. Sequenced by immunoSEQ multiplex PCR; TCRdb stores in-frame clones only, minus some. The sample includes 200 to 300 clones, more than 70% of them seen just once. After approximately twelve days with mutant 27-mer peptides, PBMCs were restimulated with peptide-pulsed autologous B cells. The sorted cells were live T cells secreting IFNgamma after restimulation with peptide-pulsed B cells. Sorted cells were expanded at limiting dilution, 3 or 10 per well, for roughly 13 to 23 days. The antigens these receptors bind are not known. Sequencing input: a CD4+ T cell line or clone grown in culture. The receptors derive from a woman aged 55-70 years with non-small cell lung cancer. Some clones in this sample may be carry-over from other donors' samples.

This chain uses TRBV19 with TRBJ2-1, with TRBD1 identical over 10 bases. Germline CDR1 and CDR2: LNHDA and SQIVND (reference sequence). After removal of 4 bases from V and 9 bases from J, the junction contained 9 bases not matched to a gene. This CDR3 contains 15 residues. The CDR3 loop is CASSRGTGVFGEQFF. DNA of the CDR3: TGTGCCAGTAGTAGGGGGACAGGGGTATTCGGTGAGCAGTTCTTC.

The genes are TRBV4-1 and TRBJ1-5; a possible D gene is TRBD1 (5 bases). Germline CDR1 is MGHRA and CDR2 is YSYEKL. This CDR3 is built from 15 residues. Trimming removed 1 base from V and 3 bases from J, with 10 bases in between. The chain's CDR3 is CASSQAPGPNQPQHF. Here the CDR3 DNA reads TGCGCCAGCAGCCAAGCCCCGGGACCCAATCAGCCCCAGCATTTT.